This is a list of T cell receptor beta chains from one sample in a study of vaccination effects on CD4 cells after COVID-19. These receptors are not linked to any known antigen. Profiling relied on immunoSEQ multiplex PCR, and the TCRdb table lists in-frame clones only, not all of them. The sample lists fewer than 65,000 clones, roughly 79% seen once, with 2.5% in the top ten. The sequenced sample was CD4+ T cells from PBMCs cultured with HCoV-229E spike peptides, obtained before COVID-19 vaccination. These receptors were obtained from a human donor who received a COVID-19 vaccine. CDR3s include the opening cysteine and the closing phenylalanine or tryptophan. D genes are given only for firm matches. Clone size is given for some rows only: seen once, a few or many times, or a class if the clone is expanded.

TRBV19,-,11,TRBJ1-5,-,CASRAGAAQHF,TGTGCCAGTAGGGCCGGGGCCGCCCAGCATTTT
TRBV4-1,-,18,TRBJ2-1,TRBD2,CASSLWVTSGARDNEQFF,TGCGCCAGCAGCCTATGGGTGACTAGCGGGGCCCGGGACAATGAGCAGTTCTTC
TRBV24-1,-,12,TRBJ1-5,-,CATSDPGQPQHF,TGTGCCACCAGTGATCCCGGCCAGCCCCAGCATTTT
TRBV25-1,-,13,TRBJ2-2,-,CASSAAGTGELFF,TGTGCCAGCAGTGCCGCGGGCACCGGGGAGCTGTTTTTT
TRBV4-2,-,18,TRBJ1-6,-,CASSQVSAGNSYNSPLHF,TGTGCCAGCAGCCAAGTGTCCGCAGGGAATTCCTATAATTCACCCCTCCACTTT
TRBV27,-,16,TRBJ1-6,-,CASSLSISSYNSPLHF,TGTGCCAGCAGTTTATCGATAAGCTCCTATAATTCACCCCTCCACTTT
TRBV15,-,13,TRBJ1-1,-,CATSISGVTEAFF,TGTGCCACCAGCATTTCAGGGGTCACTGAAGCTTTCTTT
TRBV19,-,17,TRBJ2-5,TRBD2,CASRSFDSGRRQETQYF,TGTGCCAGTAGGTCATTTGATAGCGGGAGACGCCAAGAGACCCAGTACTTC
TRBV5-1,-,15,TRBJ2-5,TRBD1,CASSWTSGQTETQYF,TGCGCCAGCAGCTGGACATCGGGACAGACGGAGACCCAGTACTTC
TRBV19,-,15,TRBJ1-5,-,CASTHLDSRNQPQHF,TGTGCCAGTACCCACCTGGACAGCCGCAATCAGCCCCAGCATTTT
TRBV6-5,-,15,TRBJ1-1,-,CASSYPQESNTEAFF,TGTGCCAGCAGTTACCCTCAGGAGTCCAACACTGAAGCTTTCTTT
TRBV7-2,medium-sized,14,TRBJ2-3,-,CASTVYSSTDTQYF,TGTGCCAGCACCGTTTACTCCAGCACAGATACGCAGTATTTT
TRBV7-2,-,16,TRBJ2-1,-,CASSQNLGLKNNEQFF,TGTGCCAGCAGTCAAAATCTGGGACTTAAGAACAATGAGCAGTTCTTC